The entry below describes one T cell receptor beta chain. Only in-frame clones appear in the TCRdb table, and some are missing; sequencing was by immunoSEQ multiplex PCR. In the table there are about 270,000 clones, roughly 88% of which are singletons. Germline V gives CDR1 MNHEY, CDR2 SMNVEV (reference sequence). The CDR3 is made up of 12 amino acids. V was shortened by 3 bases and J by 7 bases, with 9 bases between the two germline ends. The entry originates in a study of blood T cell repertoires in COVID-19. About the research overall: T cells, B-cell-depleted T cells, or PBMCs supplied cDNA or gDNA.

Recruitment covered about two dozen US areas and drew participants whose ages spanned roughly 18 to 100 years. Either two negative PCRs, clearance, or symptom resolution qualified Cohort 3 donors as recovered. The origin of this receptor is a woman between 25 and 40 years old who had recovered from COVID-19. The gene calls are TRBV27 and TRBJ1-2; tentatively, D is TRBD1 (5 bases). The sample taken for sequencing was PBMCs or T cells enriched from blood (not recorded which). CDR3 region: CASSFLGGGYTF. CDR3 sequence (DNA): TGTGCCAGCAGTTTTCTGGGGGGTGGCTACACCTTC.